This TCR beta chain was documented in a study of shared clonotypes between healthy human individuals. Source study methods: Owing to the provision of junction-only sequences devoid of quality scores by immunoSEQ, filtering differed. Measured with immunoSEQ multiplex PCR; TCRdb has only the in-frame clones, and not every one. V and J calls and clone size are copied from that table; D and trimming were computed from the DNA. Here the sample spans under 130,000 clones, roughly 70% being singletons. From germline, CDR1 is LNHDA and CDR2 SQIVND (reference sequence). The CDR3 loop spans 18 amino acids. With 1 base clipped from V and 2 bases from J, the junction kept 13 bases outside the gene matches. Concerning this clone itself: Its antigen is unidentified.

Points from the study as a whole: Rarefaction showed sorted-subset sequencing was incomplete despite large depth. Only blood was sampled, and tissue TCR repertoires likely differ from blood ones. Clonotype sharing among donors likely depends on sequencing depth.

The sequence was collected from a woman aged 25 to 39 in good health. V usage is TRBV19 and J usage is TRBJ2-7, with 8 bases identical to TRBD1. The sample taken for sequencing was memory CD8+ T cells sorted from blood. Subset reported: CD45RO+ cells pooled with CCR7-negative TemRA cells. The CDR3 bases are TGTGCCAGTAGTATAGCTCCGGGACAGGTTTCCTCGCCCTACGAGCAGTACTTC. Its translation is CASSIAPGQVSSPYEQYF.